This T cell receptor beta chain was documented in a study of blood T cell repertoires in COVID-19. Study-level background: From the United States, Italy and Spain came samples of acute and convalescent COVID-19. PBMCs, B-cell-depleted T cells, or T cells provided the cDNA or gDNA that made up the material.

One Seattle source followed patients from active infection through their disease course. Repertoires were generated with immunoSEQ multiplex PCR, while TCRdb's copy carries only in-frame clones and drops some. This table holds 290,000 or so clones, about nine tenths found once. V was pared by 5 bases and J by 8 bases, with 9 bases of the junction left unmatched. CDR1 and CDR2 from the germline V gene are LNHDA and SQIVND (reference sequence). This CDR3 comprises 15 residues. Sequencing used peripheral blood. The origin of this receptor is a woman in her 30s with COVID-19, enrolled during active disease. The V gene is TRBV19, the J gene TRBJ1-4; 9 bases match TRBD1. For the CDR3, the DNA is TGTGCCAGTAGTCTTGGGACAGGGTCGGCCGAAAAACTGTTTTTT. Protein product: CASSLGTGSAEKLFF.